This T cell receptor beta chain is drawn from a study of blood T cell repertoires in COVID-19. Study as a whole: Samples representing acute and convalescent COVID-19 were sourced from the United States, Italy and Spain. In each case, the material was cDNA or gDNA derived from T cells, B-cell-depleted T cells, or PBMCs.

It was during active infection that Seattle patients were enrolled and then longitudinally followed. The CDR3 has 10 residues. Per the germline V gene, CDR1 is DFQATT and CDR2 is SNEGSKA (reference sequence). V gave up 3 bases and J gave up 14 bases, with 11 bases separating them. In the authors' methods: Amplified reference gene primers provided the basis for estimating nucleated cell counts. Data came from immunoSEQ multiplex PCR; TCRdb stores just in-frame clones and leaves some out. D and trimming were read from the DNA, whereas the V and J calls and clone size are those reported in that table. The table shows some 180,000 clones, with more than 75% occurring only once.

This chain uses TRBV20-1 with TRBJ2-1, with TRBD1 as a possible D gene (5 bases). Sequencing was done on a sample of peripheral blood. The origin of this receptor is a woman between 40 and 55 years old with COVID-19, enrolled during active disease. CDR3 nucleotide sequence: TGCAGTGCTAGTTCAGGGCAGGAGTTCTTC. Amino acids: CSASSGQEFF.